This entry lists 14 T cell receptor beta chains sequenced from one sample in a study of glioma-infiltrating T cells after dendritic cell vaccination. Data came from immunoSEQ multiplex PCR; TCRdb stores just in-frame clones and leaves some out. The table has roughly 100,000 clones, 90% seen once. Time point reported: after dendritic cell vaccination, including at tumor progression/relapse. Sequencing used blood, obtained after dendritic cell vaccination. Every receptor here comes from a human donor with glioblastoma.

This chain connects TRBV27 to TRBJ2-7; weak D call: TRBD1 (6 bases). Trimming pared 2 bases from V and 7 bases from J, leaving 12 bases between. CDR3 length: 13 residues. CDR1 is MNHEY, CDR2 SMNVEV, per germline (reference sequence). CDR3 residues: CASSLIRGKEQYF. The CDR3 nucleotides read TGTGCCAGCAGTTTAATCAGGGGCAAAGAGCAGTACTTC.

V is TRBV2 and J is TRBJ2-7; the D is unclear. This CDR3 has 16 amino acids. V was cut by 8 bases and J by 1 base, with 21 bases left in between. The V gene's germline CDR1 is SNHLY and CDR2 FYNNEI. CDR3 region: CASEASPASQSYEQYF. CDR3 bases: TGTGCCAGCGAGGCCTCCCCGGCTAGTCAATCCTACGAGCAGTACTTC. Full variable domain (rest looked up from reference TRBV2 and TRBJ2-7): EPEVTQTPSHQVTQMGQEVILRCVPISNHLYFYWYRQILGQKVEFLVSFYNNEISEKSEIFDDQFSVERPDGSNFTLKIRSTKLEDSAMYFCASEASPASQSYEQYFGPGTRLTVT.

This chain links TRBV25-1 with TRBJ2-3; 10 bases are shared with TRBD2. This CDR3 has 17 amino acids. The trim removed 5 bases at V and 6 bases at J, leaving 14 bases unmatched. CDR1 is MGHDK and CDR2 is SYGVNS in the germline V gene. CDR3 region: CASSRGGASLAGDTQYF. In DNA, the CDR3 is TGTGCCAGCAGTCGAGGGGGAGCGTCACTAGCGGGGGATACGCAGTATTTT.

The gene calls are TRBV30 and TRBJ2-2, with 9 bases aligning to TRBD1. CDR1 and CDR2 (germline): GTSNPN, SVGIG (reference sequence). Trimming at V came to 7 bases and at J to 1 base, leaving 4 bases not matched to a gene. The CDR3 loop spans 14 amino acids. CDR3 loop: CALTGGRNTGELFF. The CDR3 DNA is TGTGCCTTAACAGGGGGCAGGAACACCGGGGAGCTGTTTTTT.

CDR3 loop: CASSLDRMNTEAFF. The CDR3 DNA reads TGCGCCAGCAGTCTAGACAGGATGAACACTGAAGCTTTCTTT. This chain uses TRBV5-1 with TRBJ1-1; D may be TRBD1 (6 bases). Germline V gene lookup returns CDR1 SGHRS and CDR2 YFSETQ. The length of the CDR3 is 14 residues. V gave up 5 bases and J gave up 0 bases, with 11 bases separating them.

The CDR3 coding sequence is TGCGCCAGCAGCTTAGGAGACCTGGCCGGAAACACCATATATTTT. This sequence encodes CASSLGDLAGNTIYF. The chain joins TRBV5-1 to TRBJ1-3; D not certain. The CDR3 covers 15 residues. From germline, CDR1 is SGHRS and CDR2 YFSETQ. The V end was cut by 2 bases, the J end by 4 bases, with 13 bases between. The entire variable domain, with the rest obtained from reference TRBV5-1 and TRBJ1-3, is as follows: KAGVTQTPRYLIKTRGQQVTLSCSPISGHRSVSWYQQTPGQGLQFLFEYFSETQRNKGNFPGRFSGRQFSNSRSEMNVSTLELGDSALYLCASSLGDLAGNTIYFGEGSWLTVV.

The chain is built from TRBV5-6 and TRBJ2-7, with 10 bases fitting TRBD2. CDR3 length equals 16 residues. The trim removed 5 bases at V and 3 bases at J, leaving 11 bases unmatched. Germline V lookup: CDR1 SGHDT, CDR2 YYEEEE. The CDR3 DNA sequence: TGTGCCAGCAGACCCGCAGCGGGAGGGTCGTACTACGAGCAGTACTTC. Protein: CASRPAAGGSYYEQYF.

The CDR3 is CASSLDGDQPQHF. In nucleotides, the CDR3 is TGTGCCAGCAGCTTAGACGGGGATCAGCCCCAGCATTTT. This chain connects TRBV11-2 to TRBJ1-5; D is uncertain. Deletions cut 0 bases from V and 5 bases from J, with 5 bases between. Germline loops: CDR1 SGHAT, CDR2 FQNNGV. This CDR3 region has 13 residues.

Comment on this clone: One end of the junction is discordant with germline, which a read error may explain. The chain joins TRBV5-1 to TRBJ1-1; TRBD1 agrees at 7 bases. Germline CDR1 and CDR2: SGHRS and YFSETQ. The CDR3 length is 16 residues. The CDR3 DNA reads TGCGCCAGCGGCTTGGGACAGATAGGGCGAAACACTGAAGCTTTCTTT. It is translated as CASGLGQIGRNTEAFF.

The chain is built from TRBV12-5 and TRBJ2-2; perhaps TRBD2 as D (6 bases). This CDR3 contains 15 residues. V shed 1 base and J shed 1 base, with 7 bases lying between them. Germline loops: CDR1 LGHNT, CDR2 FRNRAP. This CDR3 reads CASGLGSGNTGELFF. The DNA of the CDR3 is TGTGCTAGTGGTTTGGGTAGCGGGAACACCGGGGAGCTGTTTTTT.

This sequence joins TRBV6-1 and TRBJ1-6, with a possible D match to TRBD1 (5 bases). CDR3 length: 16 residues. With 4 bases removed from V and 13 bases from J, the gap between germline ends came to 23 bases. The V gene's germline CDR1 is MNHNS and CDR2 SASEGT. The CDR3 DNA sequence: TGTGCCAGCAGTGGTCGATCAGACAGTCCTCTTCCCCCCCTCCACTTT. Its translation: CASSGRSDSPLPPLHF.

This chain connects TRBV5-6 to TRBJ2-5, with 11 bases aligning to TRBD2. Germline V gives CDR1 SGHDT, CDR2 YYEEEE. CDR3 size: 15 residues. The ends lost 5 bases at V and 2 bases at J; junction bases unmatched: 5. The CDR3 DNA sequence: TGTGCCAGCAGTCAGACTAGCGGGGCTCAAGAGACCCAGTACTTC. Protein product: CASSQTSGAQETQYF.

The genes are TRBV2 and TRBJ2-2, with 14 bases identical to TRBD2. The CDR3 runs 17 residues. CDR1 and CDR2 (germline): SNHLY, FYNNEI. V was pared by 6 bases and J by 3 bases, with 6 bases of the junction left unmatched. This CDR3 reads CASSVGTSGSYTGELFF. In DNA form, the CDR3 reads TGTGCCAGCAGCGTGGGGACTAGCGGGAGTTACACCGGGGAGCTGTTTTTT.

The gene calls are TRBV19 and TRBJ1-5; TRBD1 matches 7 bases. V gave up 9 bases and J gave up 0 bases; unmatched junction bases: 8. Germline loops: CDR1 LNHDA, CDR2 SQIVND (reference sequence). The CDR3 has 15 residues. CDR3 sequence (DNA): TGTGCCAGCAGACCAGGGGGTGATAGCAATCAGCCCCAGCATTTT. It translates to CASRPGGDSNQPQHF. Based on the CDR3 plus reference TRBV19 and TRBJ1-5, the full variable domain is DGGITQSPKYLFRKEGQNVTLSCEQNLNHDAMYWYRQDPGQGLRLIYYSQIVNDFQKGDIAEGYSVSREKKESFPLTVTSAQKNPTAFYLCASRPGGDSNQPQHFGDGTRLSIL.